The rows below give T cell receptor beta chains drawn from one sample of a study of CD8+CD57+ T cells in acquired aplastic anemia. MiXCR was run by TCRdb on the reads, yielding one entry per CDR3 protein. The sample has 160,000 or so distinct CDR3 sequences; around half are singletons. The sequencing input was sorted CD4+, CD8+, or CD8+CD57+ T cells (not recorded which) from PBMCs. These receptors originate from a human donor with aplastic anemia. Both conserved end residues are part of each CDR3. The D gene is left open where the match is weak. Rows give clone size only sometimes, using once, few, many, or a class for an expanded clone.

abundance	len	d_gene	v_gene	j_gene	CDR3aa	CDR3nt
once	12	NA	TRBV20-1	TRBJ1-1	CSALRGDTEAFF	TGCAGTGCACTTAGGGGGGACACTGAAGCTTTCTTT
many	14	NA	TRBV20-1	TRBJ1-2	CSAPAAAAQRGYTF	TGCAGTGCGCCTGCCGCGGCAGCCCAAAGAGGCTACACCTTC
few	15	NA	TRBV12-3/TRBV12-4	TRBJ2-7	CASTHSSRPSYEQYF	TGTGCCAGCACCCACTCCTCCAGGCCTTCCTACGAGCAGTACTTC
NA	13	NA	TRBV5-4	TRBJ2-3	CASSPRDTGTQYF	TGTGCCAGCAGCCCGAGGGACACAGGTACGCAGTATTTT
many	15	TRBD1	TRBV5-1	TRBJ2-3	CASSPPGQWLRAQYF	TGCGCCAGCAGCCCTCCGGGACAGTGGTTGCGAGCGCAGTATTTT
many	15	TRBD1	TRBV9	TRBJ1-4	CASSFTGATNEKLFF	TGTGCCAGCAGCTTCACAGGGGCAACTAATGAAAAACTGTTTTTT
NA	14	TRBD1	TRBV5-1	TRBJ2-7	CASSPGQGIDEQYF	TGCGCCAGCAGCCCGGGACAGGGGATCGACGAGCAGTACTTC
NA	15	TRBD1	TRBV10-2	TRBJ1-1	CASKDRGSVNTEAFF	TGCGCCAGCAAGGACAGGGGGTCGGTGAACACTGAAGCTTTCTTT
NA	17	TRBD2	TRBV3-1	TRBJ2-1	CASSQITGTSDYNEQFF	TGTGCCAGCAGCCAGATCACCGGGACTAGCGACTACAATGAGCAGTTCTTC
many	14	TRBD2	TRBV25-1	TRBJ2-7	CASRPSGGSYEQYF	TGTGCCAGCAGGCCTAGCGGGGGTTCCTACGAGCAGTACTTC
NA	14	NA	TRBV2	TRBJ2-3	CASSGRWAYQPQYF	TGTGCCAGCAGTGGGCGGTGGGCCTATCAGCCCCAGTATTTT
NA	13	NA	TRBV19	TRBJ1-3	CASSNLLGHTIHF	TGTGCCAGTAGTAACCTCTTGGGCCACACCATACATTTT
many	15	TRBD1	TRBV10-3	TRBJ1-4	CAISVGGQPAEKLFF	TGTGCCATCAGTGTCGGGGGACAGCCAGCCGAAAAACTGTTTTTT
few	16	TRBD1	TRBV6-5	TRBJ1-1	CASSYLGTGDFTEAFF	TGTGCCAGCAGTTACCTCGGGACAGGGGATTTCACTGAAGCTTTCTTT
once	14	NA	TRBV18	TRBJ1-1	CASSPRVGNTEAFF	TGTGCCAGCTCACCACGAGTGGGTAACACTGAAGCTTTCTTT
many	15	NA	TRBV11-3	TRBJ1-1	CASSPSPVPNTEAFF	TGTGCCAGCAGCCCGAGTCCAGTTCCAAACACTGAAGCTTTCTTT
once	15	TRBD2	TRBV20-1	TRBJ2-7	CSARERASGRGEQYF	TGCAGTGCTAGAGAAAGGGCTAGCGGGAGAGGTGAGCAGTACTTC
many	13	NA	TRBV3-1	TRBJ1-1	CASRTTGNTEAFF	TGTGCCAGCAGAACTACAGGTAACACTGAAGCTTTCTTT
NA	13	NA	TRBV29-1	TRBJ2-5	CSVEVIALESQYF	TGCAGCGTTGAAGTAATAGCTTTGGAGTCCCAGTACTTC
NA	16	TRBD2	TRBV10-3	TRBJ2-3	CAISALAGGGRDTQYF	TGTGCCATCAGTGCACTAGCGGGGGGCGGGAGAGATACGCAGTATTTT
NA	17	TRBD1	TRBV25-1	TRBJ2-2	CASSEPGQPFRAGELFF	TGTGCCAGCAGTGAGCCGGGACAGCCATTTAGGGCCGGGGAGCTGTTTTTT
NA	11	NA	TRBV2	TRBJ2-1	CASSAPIEQFF	TGTGCCAGCAGCGCCCCAATAGAGCAGTTCTTC
few	13	NA	TRBV24-1	TRBJ1-2	CATSDLEGYGYTF	TGTGCCACCAGTGATTTGGAGGGCTATGGCTACACCTTC
once	15	NA	TRBV24-1	TRBJ2-2	CATSARGPNTGELFF	TGTGCCACCAGTGCCCGGGGGCCGAACACCGGGGAGCTGTTTTTT
NA	12	NA	TRBV19	TRBJ2-3	CASKGTGDTQYF	TGTGCCAGTAAGGGGACGGGGGATACGCAGTATTTT
NA	13	NA	TRBV20-1	TRBJ2-1	CSAYAAQVNEQFF	TGCAGTGCTTACGCGGCCCAAGTCAATGAGCAGTTCTTC
NA	13	NA	TRBV7-2	TRBJ2-7	CASRLLTSGEQYF	TGTGCCAGCAGGCTGCTGACTTCCGGCGAGCAGTACTTC
NA	15	NA	TRBV7-6	TRBJ1-4	CASSLNGATNEKLFF	TGTGCCAGCAGCTTAAACGGTGCAACTAATGAAAAACTGTTTTTT
NA	15	TRBD1	TRBV25-1	TRBJ2-5	CASRPGTVNWETQYF	TGTGCCAGCAGGCCCGGGACAGTGAATTGGGAGACCCAGTACTTC
NA	16	TRBD1	TRBV10-3	TRBJ1-6	CVIRAGQANYNSPLHF	TGTGTCATCAGGGCGGGACAGGCGAACTATAATTCGCCCCTCCACTTT
NA	13	NA	TRBV11-2	TRBJ2-3	CASSSWRTDTQYF	TGTGCCAGCAGCTCGTGGAGGACAGATACGCAGTATTTT
NA	12	NA	TRBV29-1	TRBJ2-2	CSVVGRGGELFF	TGCAGCGTTGTAGGTCGTGGCGGGGAGCTGTTTTTT
NA	14	TRBD1	TRBV29-1	TRBJ2-7	CSVTRGTGVYEQYF	TGCAGCGTTACCCGGGGGACAGGGGTTTACGAGCAGTACTTC
NA	15	NA	TRBV11-2	TRBJ1-2	CASSLGTGELYGYTF	TGTGCCAGCAGCTTAGGGACGGGAGAGCTCTATGGCTACACCTTC
NA	12	TRBD2	TRBV29-1	TRBJ2-5	CSSQRGFETQYF	TGCAGCTCACAGCGGGGGTTCGAGACCCAGTACTTC
many	13	NA	TRBV12-3/TRBV12-4	TRBJ2-5	CASRHAGAETQYF	TGTGCCAGCAGGCACGCCGGGGCCGAGACCCAGTACTTC
many	14	NA	TRBV6-4	TRBJ2-1	CASSRGAAGDEQFF	TGTGCCAGCAGTCGGGGGGCCGCGGGGGATGAGCAGTTCTTC
many	13	NA	TRBV7-9	TRBJ2-1	CASQSASINEQFF	TGTGCCAGTCAAAGCGCGTCAATCAATGAGCAGTTCTTC
many	15	NA	TRBV10-2	TRBJ1-2	CASSESGDYNYGYTF	TGCGCCAGCAGTGAGTCAGGGGACTATAACTATGGCTACACCTTC
NA	13	NA	TRBV7-9	TRBJ2-7	CASSPPHLYEQYF	TGTGCCAGCAGCCCCCCCCATCTCTACGAGCAGTACTTC
many	13	NA	TRBV20-1	TRBJ2-4	CSAKASVSNIQYF	TGCAGTGCCAAGGCTAGCGTAAGCAACATTCAGTACTTC
NA	14	TRBD1	TRBV5-1	TRBJ1-2	CASKEVDRGQGYTF	TGCGCCAGCAAGGAGGTAGACAGGGGGCAAGGCTACACCTTC
many	13	NA	TRBV3-1	TRBJ1-5	CASSHLGSGPQHF	TGTGCCAGCAGCCACCTAGGGTCAGGGCCCCAGCATTTT
many	13	NA	TRBV18	TRBJ2-3	CASSLPVSDTQYF	TGTGCCAGCTCACTCCCTGTCTCAGATACGCAGTATTTT
many	15	TRBD1	TRBV7-8	TRBJ2-7	CASSVDRDRGREQYF	TGTGCCAGCAGCGTAGACCGGGACAGGGGACGCGAGCAGTACTTC
once	14	NA	TRBV7-3	TRBJ2-5	CASRETGGQETQYF	TGTGCCAGCAGGGAAACCGGGGGCCAAGAGACCCAGTACTTC
NA	15	NA	TRBV6-5	TRBJ1-1	CASSYRPQGNTEAFF	TGTGCCAGCAGTTACCGGCCCCAGGGGAACACTGAAGCTTTCTTT
many	16	NA	TRBV4-2	TRBJ2-5	CASSQEGGDNQETQYF	TGTGCCAGCAGCCAAGAGGGGGGGGACAACCAAGAGACCCAGTACTTC
few	15	NA	TRBV19	TRBJ1-6	CASHRFGDGNSPLHF	TGTGCCAGCCACCGCTTCGGGGATGGTAATTCACCCCTCCACTTT
NA	12	NA	TRBV20-1	TRBJ2-7	CSARDPLGEQYF	TGCAGTGCTAGAGACCCTTTGGGAGAGCAGTACTTC